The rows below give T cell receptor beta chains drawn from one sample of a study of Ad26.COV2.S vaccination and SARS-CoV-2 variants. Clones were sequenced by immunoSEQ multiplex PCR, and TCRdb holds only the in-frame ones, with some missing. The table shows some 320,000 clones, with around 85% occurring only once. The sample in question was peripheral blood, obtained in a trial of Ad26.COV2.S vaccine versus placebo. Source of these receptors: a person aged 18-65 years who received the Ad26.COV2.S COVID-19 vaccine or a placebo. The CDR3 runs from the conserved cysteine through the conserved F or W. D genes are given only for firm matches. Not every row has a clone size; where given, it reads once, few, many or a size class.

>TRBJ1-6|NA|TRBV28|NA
TGTGCCAGCAGTCCCCCGGCACAAGTCGCCCTCCACTTT
CASSPPAQVALHF
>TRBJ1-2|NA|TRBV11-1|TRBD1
TGTGCCAGCAGTCTGGACAGGACAAATTCTTATGGCTACACCTTC
CASSLDRTNSYGYTF
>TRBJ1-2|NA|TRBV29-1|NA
TGCAGCGTTGATAGCACAGTAAGAAGCTACACCTTC
CSVDSTVRSYTF
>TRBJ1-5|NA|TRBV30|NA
TGTGCCTGGAGTAGGCAGTTGAATCAGCCCCAGCATTTT
CAWSRQLNQPQHF
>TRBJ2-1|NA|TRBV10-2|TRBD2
TGCGCCAGCAAGATTAATCAAGCGGGGGTCAATGAGCAGTTCTTC
CASKINQAGVNEQFF
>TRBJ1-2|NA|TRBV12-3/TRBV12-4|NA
TGTGCCAGCAGTCCCCGTGATGGCTACACCTTC
CASSPRDGYTF
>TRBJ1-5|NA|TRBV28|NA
TGTGCCAGCAGCTCTCCGGGACGCTACAATCAGCCCCAGCATTTT
CASSSPGRYNQPQHF
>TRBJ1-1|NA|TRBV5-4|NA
TGTGCCAGCAGCTTTCTGGGCAGGGCGGGGACTGAAGCTTTCTTT
CASSFLGRAGTEAFF
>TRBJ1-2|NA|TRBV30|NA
TGTGCCTGGAGTGTTAGGGGAGGGCTCTACACCTTC
CAWSVRGGLYTF
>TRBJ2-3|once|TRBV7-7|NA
TGTGCTAGCAGCTTAGCGCCCTCCTACCGGGAGGATACGCAGTATTTT
CASSLAPSYREDTQYF
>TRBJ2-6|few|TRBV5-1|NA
TGCGCCAGCAGCTGGGCCTTGACTGGCTCTGGGGCCAACGTCCTGACTTTC
CASSWALTGSGANVLTF
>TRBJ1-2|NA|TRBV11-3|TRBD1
TGTGCCAGCAGTTCACAGGGGGCGCCCGGCTACACCTTC
CASSSQGAPGYTF
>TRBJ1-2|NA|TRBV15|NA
TGTGCCACCAGCAGGGGAGCTAACTATGGCTACACCTTC
CATSRGANYGYTF
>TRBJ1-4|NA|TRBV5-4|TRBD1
TGTGCCAGCAGCTCGCCGGGACAGCCGAATGAAAAACTGTTTTTT
CASSSPGQPNEKLFF
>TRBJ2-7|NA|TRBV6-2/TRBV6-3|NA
TGTGCCAGCAGTTCCTCCCTCGAAGGCCCCTACGAGCAGTACTTC
CASSSSLEGPYEQYF
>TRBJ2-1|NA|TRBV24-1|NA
TGTGCCACCAGTGAATTCAGGCTTAATGAGCAGTTCTTC
CATSEFRLNEQFF
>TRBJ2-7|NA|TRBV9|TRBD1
TGTGCCAGCAGCGCCTGGGACAGAGGCGAGCAGTACTTC
CASSAWDRGEQYF
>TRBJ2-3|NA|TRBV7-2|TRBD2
TGTGCCAGCAGCTTCCGGGCGGGGGGGCACAAGGATACGCAGTATTTT
CASSFRAGGHKDTQYF
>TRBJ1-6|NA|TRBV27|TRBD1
TGTGCCAGCAGTTGGGACAGGGGGACGAATTCACCCCTCCACTTT
CASSWDRGTNSPLHF
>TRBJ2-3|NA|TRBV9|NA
TGTGCCAGCAGCCCACGGGACCTCACAGATACGCAGTATTTT
CASSPRDLTDTQYF
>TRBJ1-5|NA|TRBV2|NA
TGTGCCACCGCGGGGGGGATTGAGAATCAGCCCCAGCATTTT
CATAGGIENQPQHF
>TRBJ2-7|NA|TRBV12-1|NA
TGTGCCAGCAGCCTCCACCCGAGGCAGCCCGGTTGGGACGAGCAGTACTTC
CASSLHPRQPGWDEQYF
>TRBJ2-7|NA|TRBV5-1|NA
TGCGCCAGCAGCCTTGGACAGTTTGGTGGGTACGAGCAGTACTTC
CASSLGQFGGYEQYF
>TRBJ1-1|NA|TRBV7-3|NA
TGTGCCAGCAGCTTAGCCAGGAACACTGAAGCTTTCTTT
CASSLARNTEAFF
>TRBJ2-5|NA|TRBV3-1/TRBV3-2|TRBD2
TGTGCCAGCCTTCCCAAACGGAGCCGGGGGGGCCGAGGGACCCAGTACTTC
CASLPKRSRGGRGTQYF
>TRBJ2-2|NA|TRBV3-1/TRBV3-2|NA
TGTGCCAGCAGCCAAGGGGTTCCCACCGGGGAGCTGTTTTTT
CASSQGVPTGELFF
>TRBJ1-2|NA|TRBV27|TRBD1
TGTGCCAGCAGTTCTCCAGGGGGGCACGGCTACACCTTC
CASSSPGGHGYTF
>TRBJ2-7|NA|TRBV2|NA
TGTGCCAGCAGTGAACGCCCACCCTACGAGCAGTACTTC
CASSERPPYEQYF
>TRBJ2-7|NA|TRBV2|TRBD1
TGTGCCAGCAGTCAGACCGGGACAGGGTCGGACGAGCAGTACTTC
CASSQTGTGSDEQYF
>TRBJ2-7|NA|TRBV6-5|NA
TGTGCCAGCAGTAGGACCTCAAATAAACCCTACGAGCAGTACTTC
CASSRTSNKPYEQYF
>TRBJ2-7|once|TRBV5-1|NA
TGCGCCAGCAGCCCAGAGGGTGGGCCCTACGAGCAGTACTTC
CASSPEGGPYEQYF
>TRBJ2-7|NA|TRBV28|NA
TGTGCCAGCAGTTTGCTCGGCACATACTCCTACGAGCAGTACTTC
CASSLLGTYSYEQYF
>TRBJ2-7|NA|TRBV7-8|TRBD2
TGTGCCAGCAGCGGAGCGGGGGCCTCCTACGAGCAGTACTTC
CASSGAGASYEQYF
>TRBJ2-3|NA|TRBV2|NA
TGTGCCAGCAGTGACAGGGACTTATTGCAGTATTTT
CASSDRDLLQYF
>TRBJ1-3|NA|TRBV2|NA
TGTGCCAGCAGTGAAGACTGGGGCTCTGGAAACACCATATATTTT
CASSEDWGSGNTIYF
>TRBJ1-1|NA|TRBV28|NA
TGTGCCAGCAGTCCCTCTTGGGGTTTCACTGAAGCTTTCTTT
CASSPSWGFTEAFF
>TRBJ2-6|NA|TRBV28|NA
TGTGCCAGCAGTTTATATTTGGGGATAACACCCTCTGGGGCCAACGTCCTGACTTTC
CASSLYLGITPSGANVLTF
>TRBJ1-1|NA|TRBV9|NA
TGTGCCAGCAGCGTAGGCAGGAACACTGAAGCTTTCTTT
CASSVGRNTEAFF
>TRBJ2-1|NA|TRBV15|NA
TGTGCCACCAGCGGGGGTTATGACAATGAGCAGTTCTTC
CATSGGYDNEQFF
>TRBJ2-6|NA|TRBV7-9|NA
TGTGCCAGCAGCCCTCCAGGCAACTCTGGGGCCAACGTCCTGACTTTC
CASSPPGNSGANVLTF
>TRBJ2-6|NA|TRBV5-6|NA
TGTGCCAGCAGCTTCCGGGGTACTGGGGCCAACGTCCTGACTTTC
CASSFRGTGANVLTF
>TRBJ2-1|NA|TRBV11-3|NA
TGTGCCAGCAGCTTAGAAACGTGGGGCAATGAGCAGTTCTTC
CASSLETWGNEQFF
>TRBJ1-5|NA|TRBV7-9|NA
TGTGCCAGCAGCTTAGTGGGGATCAATCAGCCCCAGCATTTT
CASSLVGINQPQHF
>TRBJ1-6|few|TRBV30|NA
TGTGCCTGGACCGGACGAACCTCCTATAATTCACCCCTCCACTTT
CAWTGRTSYNSPLHF
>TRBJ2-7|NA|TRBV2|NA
TGTGCCAGCACCCAAGCGGGTAATCGTCTTGGATACGAGCAGTACTTC
CASTQAGNRLGYEQYF
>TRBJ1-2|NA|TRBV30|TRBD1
TGTGCCTGGAGTCCCAGGGGGCTAGCCCGTTTCGGCAACTATGGCTACACCTTC
CAWSPRGLARFGNYGYTF
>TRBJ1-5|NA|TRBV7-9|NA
TGTGCCAGCAGCCGCTCGGACACACTGGGGGACAATCAGCCCCAGCATTTT
CASSRSDTLGDNQPQHF
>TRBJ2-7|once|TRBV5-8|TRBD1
TGTGCCAGCAGCTTGGCGACAAGGGGGCATTACGGCTACGAGCAGTACTTC
CASSLATRGHYGYEQYF
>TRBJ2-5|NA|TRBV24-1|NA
TGTGCCACCAGTGATTTGAGGGGGGGGTTGGAGACCCAGTACTTC
CATSDLRGGLETQYF
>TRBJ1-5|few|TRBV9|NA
TGTGCCAGCAGCGCTGGGAGCAATCAGCCCCAGCATTTT
CASSAGSNQPQHF
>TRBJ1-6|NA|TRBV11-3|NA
TGTGCCAGCAGCCCAGCACGGGGGGCAAATTCACCCCTCCACTTT
CASSPARGANSPLHF
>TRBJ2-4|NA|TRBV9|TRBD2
TGTGCCAGCAGCGTAGGATCTAGCGGGGGAGAACTAGCCAAAAACATTCAGTACTTC
CASSVGSSGGELAKNIQYF
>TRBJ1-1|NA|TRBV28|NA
TGTGCCAGCAGGGTGCTTGGGAGGACTGAAGCTTTCTTT
CASRVLGRTEAFF
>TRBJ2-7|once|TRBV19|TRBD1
TGTGCCAGTAGTGTTTCAGGGGGAGAGTACGAGCAGTACTTC
CASSVSGGEYEQYF
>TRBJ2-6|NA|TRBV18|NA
TGTGCCAGCTCACGACGGGCCGGGGCCAACGTCCTGACTTTC
CASSRRAGANVLTF
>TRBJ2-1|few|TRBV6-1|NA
TGTGCCAGCAGTGAAATCAGGGGAAATGAGCAGTTCTTC
CASSEIRGNEQFF
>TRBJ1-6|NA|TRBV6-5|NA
TGTGCCAGCAGTAAAACCTTGGGATGGGATTCACCCCTCCACTTT
CASSKTLGWDSPLHF
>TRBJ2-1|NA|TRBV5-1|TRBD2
TGCGCCAGCAGCTCCCAGACTAGCGGGGGCTTTGAGCAGTTCTTC
CASSSQTSGGFEQFF
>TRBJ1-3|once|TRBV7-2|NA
TGTGCCAGCAGCTCACAGGATCGTGGCTTCGGAAACACCATATATTTT
CASSSQDRGFGNTIYF